This T cell receptor beta chain was identified during a study of blood T cell repertoires in COVID-19. Study details: T cells, B-cell-depleted T cells, or PBMCs supplied cDNA or gDNA.

Original data processing: For nucleated cells, counts were estimated from reference gene primer amplification. Assay: immunoSEQ multiplex PCR; the TCRdb copy retains only in-frame clones and omits some. The DNA was the basis for D and trimming; V, J and clone size are from that table. The data contain approximately 210,000 clones, 84% of them singletons. The CDR3 has 17 residues. The germline V gene has CDR1 SGHRS and CDR2 YFSETQ. V lost 3 bases and J lost 0; bases outside the gene matches: 5. The chain combines TRBV5-1 with TRBJ1-6; 8 bases are shared with TRBD1. Sequencing was performed on peripheral blood. The TCR was taken from a woman of 80 years or more with COVID-19, enrolled during active disease. The DNA for the CDR3 is TGCGCCAGCAGCTCCGGGACAGGTAGCTCCTATAATTCACCCCTCCACTTT. Encoded protein: CASSSGTGSSYNSPLHF.